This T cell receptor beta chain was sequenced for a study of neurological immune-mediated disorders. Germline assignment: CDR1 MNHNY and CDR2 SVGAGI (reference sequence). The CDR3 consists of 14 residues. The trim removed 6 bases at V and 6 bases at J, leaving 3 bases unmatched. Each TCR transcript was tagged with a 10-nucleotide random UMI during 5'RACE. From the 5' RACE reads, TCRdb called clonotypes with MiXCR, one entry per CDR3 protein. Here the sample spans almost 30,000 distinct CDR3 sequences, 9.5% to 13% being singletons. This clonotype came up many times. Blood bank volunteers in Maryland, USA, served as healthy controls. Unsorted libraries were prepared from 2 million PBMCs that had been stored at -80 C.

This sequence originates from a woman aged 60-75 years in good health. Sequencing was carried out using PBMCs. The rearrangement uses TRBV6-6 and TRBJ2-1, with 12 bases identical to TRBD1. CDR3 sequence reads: CASSTGQGANEQFF. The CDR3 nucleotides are TGTGCCAGCAGCACGGGACAGGGGGCCAATGAGCAGTTCTTC.